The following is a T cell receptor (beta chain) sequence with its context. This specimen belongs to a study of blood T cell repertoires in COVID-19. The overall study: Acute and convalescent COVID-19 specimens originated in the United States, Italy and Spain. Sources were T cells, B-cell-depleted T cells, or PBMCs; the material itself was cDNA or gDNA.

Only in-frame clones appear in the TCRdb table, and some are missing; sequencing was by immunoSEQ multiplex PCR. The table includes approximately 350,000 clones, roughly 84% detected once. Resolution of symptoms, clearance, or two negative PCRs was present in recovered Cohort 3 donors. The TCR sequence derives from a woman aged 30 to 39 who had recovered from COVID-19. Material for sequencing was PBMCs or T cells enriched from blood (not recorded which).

The CDR3 loop is CASSPGLAGGVETQYF. DNA for the CDR3: TGTGCCAGCAGCCCGGGACTAGCGGGGGGAGTGGAGACCCAGTACTTC. This chain uses TRBV3-1 (or the pseudogene TRBV3-2) with TRBJ2-5; 15 nucleotides line up with TRBD2. The CDR3 is 16 residues long. From germline, CDR1 is LGHDT and CDR2 YNNKEL (reference sequence). The trim removed 4 bases at V and 5 bases at J, leaving 5 bases unmatched.